These 23 T cell receptor beta chains share one sample of origin, sequenced in a study of identical twins. TCRdb recomputed calls from the 5' RACE reads with MiXCR, one row per CDR3 protein. The repertoire holds more than 1.5 million distinct CDR3 sequences, with about 31% as singletons. Sequencing was performed on cord blood. These receptors all stem from a newborn girl in good health.

CDR3 sequence (DNA): TGTGCCAGCAGGCCTAGTAACGGTGAGCAGTTCTTC. It codes for CASRPSNGEQFF. The rearrangement uses TRBV7-9 and TRBJ2-1; unclear D gene. Per the germline V gene, CDR1 is SEHNR and CDR2 is FQNEAQ (reference sequence). There are 12 residues in the CDR3. V was shortened by 6 bases and J by 9 bases, with 12 bases between the two germline ends.

Ten or more counts support this clonotype. The V and J genes are TRBV7-9 and TRBJ1-2; perhaps TRBD1 as D (6 bases). The CDR3 runs 13 residues. Germline values: CDR1 SEHNR, CDR2 FQNEAQ (reference sequence). V lost 5 bases to trimming and J lost 4 bases, with 11 bases between them. The CDR3 loop reads CASSPTGFYGYTF. As DNA, the CDR3 is TGTGCCAGCAGCCCTACAGGGTTCTATGGCTACACCTTC.

This clonotype was detected a few times. One end of the junction does not line up with germline, which may come from a read error. The chain recombines TRBV2 with TRBJ1-1; unclear D gene. The CDR3 has 13 residues. The V gene's germline CDR1 is SNHLY and CDR2 FYNNEI. Here the CDR3 reads CASTQRMNIEAFF. DNA of the CDR3: TGTGCCAGCACCCAGAGAATGAACATTGAAGCTTTCTTT.

This clonotype appeared many times. The V call is TRBV5-1, the J call TRBJ2-5, with TRBD2 matching over 9 bases. The V and J ends lost 3 bases and 2 bases, in that order; junction bases with no gene match: 5. The V gene's germline CDR1 is SGHRS and CDR2 YFSETQ. The CDR3 runs to 15 residues. CDR3 amino acids: CASSSEGLAQETQYF. The CDR3 nucleotides are TGCGCCAGCAGCTCCGAGGGACTAGCACAAGAGACCCAGTACTTC.

The J gene is TRBJ2-1, the V gene TRBV10-3; 7 positions match TRBD2. Unmatched junction bases numbered 6, after V lost 0 bases and J lost 7 bases. This CDR3 has 15 residues. Germline values: CDR1 ENHRY, CDR2 SYGVKD. CDR3 residues: CAISESGGRVNEQFF. The CDR3 bases are TGTGCCATCAGTGAGTCTGGCGGGAGAGTAAATGAGCAGTTCTTC.

Worth noting for this clonotype: A much larger clone differs by one base, so this may be a read error. As DNA, the CDR3 is TGTGCCAGCAGCCAAGATTCGTTGGGACTAACTTTCAATGAGCAGTTCTTC. This translates into CASSQDSLGLTFNEQFF. The V gene is TRBV3-1, the J gene TRBJ2-1; 7 bases are shared with TRBD2. CDR1 and CDR2 from the germline V gene are LGHDT and YNNKEL (reference sequence). The CDR3 consists of 17 residues. V lost 0 bases and J lost 6; bases outside the gene matches: 11.

This clonotype was observed a few times. The gene calls are TRBV10-3 and TRBJ2-1; 11 bases agree with TRBD2. The V and J ends lost 2 bases and 0 bases, in that order; junction bases with no gene match: 6. This CDR3 is built from 18 residues. The germline V gene encodes CDR1 ENHRY and CDR2 SYGVKD. The CDR3 sequence: CAISEPRTSGLSYNEQFF. For the CDR3, the DNA is TGTGCCATCAGTGAGCCGCGGACTAGCGGGCTCTCCTACAATGAGCAGTTCTTC.

The rearrangement links TRBV11-2 to TRBJ1-2; TRBD1 is a possible D gene (5 bases). The germline V and J ends were trimmed by 4 bases and 5 bases, with 11 bases remaining between them. This CDR3 region has 13 residues. The germline V gene encodes CDR1 SGHAT and CDR2 FQNNGV. As DNA, the CDR3 is TGTGCCAGCAGCTCCCAGGGTTGGTATGGCTACACCTTC. Translation gives CASSSQGWYGYTF.

This clonotype was seen many times. The chain uses TRBV6-1 and TRBJ1-1; maybe TRBD1 (6 bases). Trimming pared 2 bases from V and 3 bases from J, leaving 7 bases between. Germline V gene data show CDR1 as MNHNS and CDR2 as SASEGT. CDR3 size: 13 residues. In nucleotides, the CDR3 is TGTGCCAGCAGTGAAAGGGGGGACACTGAAGCTTTCTTT. It translates to CASSERGDTEAFF.

On this clonotype: This may come from a read error, since a much larger clone is one base off. The chain has TRBV7-2 and TRBJ1-2; D call uncertain. Per germline, CDR1 SGHTA and CDR2 FQGNSA. Trimming took 2 bases from V and 2 from J, leaving 9 bases between them. The CDR3 consists of 14 residues. The DNA of the CDR3 is TGTGCCAGCAGCTTATACTGGGAAAACTATGGCTACACCTTC. It codes for CASSLYWENYGYTF.

The J gene is TRBJ2-7, the V gene TRBV14; 9 bases map to TRBD2. Germline trimming cut 4 bases from V and 4 bases from J; bases unmatched to any gene: 8. Germline lookup yields CDR1 SGHDN and CDR2 FVKESK. The CDR3 contains 15 residues. CDR3 loop: CASSPREGRIYEQYF. CDR3 coding DNA: TGTGCCAGCAGCCCGCGGGAGGGCCGTATATACGAGCAGTACTTC.

The rearrangement joins TRBV24-1 to TRBJ2-1; 10 nucleotides align to TRBD2. Per the germline V gene, CDR1 is KGHDR and CDR2 is SFDVKD. The trim removed 2 bases at V and 7 bases at J, leaving 7 bases unmatched. The CDR3 has 16 residues. The CDR3, as DNA: TGTGCCACCAGTGATTGGGTAGCGGGAGGTGTAAATGAGCAGTTCTTC. Translating gives CATSDWVAGGVNEQFF.

The gene calls are TRBV5-6 and TRBJ1-2, with D unclear. V was cut by 1 base and J by 0 bases, with 10 bases left in between. The germline gives CDR1 SGHDT, CDR2 YYEEEE. This CDR3 has 15 residues. The CDR3, as DNA: TGTGCCAGCAGCTTGATACCTGCTTCTAACTATGGCTACACCTTC. Its protein is CASSLIPASNYGYTF. Together with reference TRBV5-6 and TRBJ1-2, the CDR3 gives the full variable domain: DAGVTQSPTHLIKTRGQQVTLRCSPKSGHDTVSWYQQALGQGPQFIFQYYEEEERQRGNFPDRFSGHQFPNYSSELNVNALLLGDSALYLCASSLIPASNYGYTFGSGTRLTVV.

This chain uses TRBV25-1 with TRBJ1-6, with 8 positions matching TRBD1. CDR1 is MGHDK and CDR2 is SYGVNS in the germline V gene. J lost 9 bases, V lost 3 bases, and 10 bases had no gene match. CDR3 length: 16 amino acids. CDR3 DNA: TGTGCCAGCAGTGATTGGGGCCAGGGGGCTACTTCACCCCTCCACTTT. It is translated as CASSDWGQGATSPLHF.

This clonotype was seen at least ten times. The gene calls are TRBV28 and TRBJ2-1, with 7 bases matching TRBD1. The CDR3 covers 15 residues. Germline CDR1 is MDHEN and CDR2 is SYDVKM. V lost 5 bases to trimming and J lost 6 bases; unmatched junction nucleotides: 10. The CDR3 is CASSLDREALNEQFF. The CDR3, as DNA: TGTGCCAGCAGTCTCGACAGGGAAGCCCTCAATGAGCAGTTCTTC. Full variable domain (outside the CDR3, taken from reference TRBV28 and TRBJ2-1): DVKVTQSSRYLVKRTGEKVFLECVQDMDHENMFWYRQDPGLGLRLIYFSYDVKMKEKGDIPEGYSVSREKKERFSLILESASTNQTSMYLCASSLDREALNEQFFGPGTRLTVL.

This clonotype was recorded only once. Being one base from a much bigger clone, this may be a read error. The rearrangement joins TRBV20-1 to TRBJ2-1; 12 bases fit TRBD2. Germline V gene sequence: CDR1 DFQATT, CDR2 SNEGSKA (reference sequence). With V trimmed by 0 bases and J by 0 bases, 0 bases remained unmatched. The CDR3 consists of 16 residues. The chain's CDR3 is CSARETSGSSYNEQFF. The DNA for the CDR3 is TGCAGTGCTAGAGAGACTAGCGGGAGCTCCTACAATGAGCAGTTCTTC.

V and J are TRBV20-1 and TRBJ2-1, with a weak D call TRBD2 (6 bases). The V gene's germline CDR1 is DFQATT and CDR2 SNEGSKA (reference sequence). V dropped 2 bases and J dropped 4 bases, with 18 bases sitting between them. This CDR3 comprises 16 residues. CDR3 residues: CSARSRRLADYNEQFF. The CDR3 bases are TGCAGTGCTAGAAGCCGGAGATTAGCGGATTACAATGAGCAGTTCTTC.

The chain combines TRBV30 with TRBJ2-1; TRBD2 aligns across 12 bases. The CDR3 is made up of 13 amino acids. The trim removed 3 bases at V and 6 bases at J, leaving 0 bases unmatched. Per germline, CDR1 GTSNPN and CDR2 SVGIG (reference sequence). CDR3 DNA: TGTGCCTGGAGACTAGCGGGGGGCAATGAGCAGTTCTTC. Protein: CAWRLAGGNEQFF.

The chain has TRBV19 and TRBJ2-1; tentative D call: TRBD2 (7 bases). CDR1 is LNHDA and CDR2 is SQIVND in the germline V gene (reference sequence). The CDR3 totals 15 residues. V gave up 3 bases and J gave up 4 bases, with 13 bases separating them. CDR3 region: CASSMRGGGYNEQFF. In nucleotides, the CDR3 is TGTGCCAGTAGTATGCGGGGAGGGGGATACAATGAGCAGTTCTTC.

V usage is TRBV20-1 and J usage is TRBJ1-1; possible D gene TRBD1, 5 bases. The CDR3 length is 11 residues. Trimming removed 3 bases from V and 8 bases from J, with 10 bases in between. Germline V gene data show CDR1 as DFQATT and CDR2 as SNEGSKA (reference sequence). CDR3 region: CSASQGGEAFF. CDR3 in DNA: TGCAGTGCTAGTCAGGGTGGGGAAGCTTTCTTT.

The chain employs TRBV15 and TRBJ2-1, with D possibly being TRBD1 (7 bases). Germline values: CDR1 LNHNV, CDR2 YYDKDF (reference sequence). CDR3 size: 16 residues. Deletions cut 1 base from V and 6 bases from J, with 16 bases between. The CDR3 bases are TGTGCCACCAGCAGAGCGTCCGCAGGGGGGTTCAATGAGCAGTTCTTC. Encoded protein: CATSRASAGGFNEQFF. Complete variable domain (other parts from reference TRBV15 and TRBJ2-1): DAMVIQNPRYQVTQFGKPVTLSCSQTLNHNVMYWYQQKSSQAPKLLFHYYDKDFNNEADTPDNFQSRRPNTSFCFLDIRSPGLGDTAMYLCATSRASAGGFNEQFFGPGTRLTVL.

CDR3 sequence (DNA): TGCGCCAGCAGTCGGGGGTCAGCTCTCCAAGAGACCCAGTACTTC. The encoded protein is CASSRGSALQETQYF. The V call is TRBV23-1, the J call TRBJ2-5; possibly TRBD1 or TRBD2 for D (5 bases each). TRBV23-1 is recorded as an ORF, its role being uncertain. V gave up 4 bases and J gave up 1 base, with 13 bases separating them. This CDR3 is built from 15 residues.

The chain couples TRBV4-1 to TRBJ2-1; D is tentatively TRBD1 or TRBD2 (5 bases each). CDR1 is MGHRA, CDR2 YSYEKL, per germline. The V end was cut by 4 bases, the J end by 0 bases, with 13 bases between. This CDR3 spans 16 amino acids. The CDR3 region has the DNA TGCGCCAGCAGCCTATTGGGGCTAGCCTCCTACAATGAGCAGTTCTTC. Translation gives CASSLLGLASYNEQFF.